This TCR beta chain was profiled in a study of blood T cell repertoires in COVID-19. The overall study: The cDNA or gDNA used as material had been derived from T cells, B-cell-depleted T cells, or PBMCs.

Original analysis: Amplifying reference gene primers gave estimates of nucleated cell counts. Produced via immunoSEQ multiplex PCR; TCRdb's table is partial and in-frame only. V and J calls and clone size are given by that table; D and trimming were obtained from the DNA. Counted here are some 15,000 clones, 70% to 75% occurring once; the ten biggest clones make up roughly an eighth. Germline V gene data show CDR1 as LNHDA and CDR2 as SQIVND (reference sequence). The V and J ends lost 1 base and 1 base respectively, with 11 bases between them. CDR3 size: 16 residues. The TCR was taken from a man aged 60 to 69 with acute or convalescent COVID-19. The chain carries TRBV19 and TRBJ2-1; D is possibly TRBD2 (5 bases). The sequenced material came from peripheral blood. The CDR3 DNA reads TGTGCCAGTAGTATAGTTAGCGCCGGGTCCTACAATGAGCAGTTCTTC. Residues: CASSIVSAGSYNEQFF.